This T cell receptor (beta chain) stems from a study of CXCR3-negative and CXCR3-positive naive CD8 T cells (dated by TCRdb to the late 2010s). Background on the whole study: Some 150 million TRB reads were obtained in total, roughly 1.5 +/- 0.3 million reads per library. For the TRBV-TRBJ cluster analysis, the naive subsets came from about 5 donors, while the memory cells came from 3 donors. Diversity and physicochemical repertoire analyses covered roughly ten donors pooled from two independent experiments. The study at large found these results: Similar TRBV-TRBJ usage was shown by naive CXCR3-negative and CXCR3-positive cells from the same donor, whereas distinct patterns were shown by memory cells. Both naive subsets had comparably high repertoire diversity, while memory CD8+ T cells had much lower repertoire diversity. Because surface CD5, which has been linked to self-reactivity in mice, was comparable between naive subsets, TCR interaction strength was also inferred from TRB CDR3 physicochemical properties. TRB CDR3s from CXCR3-positive naive cells showed higher hydrophobicity (lower Kidera factor 4), lower energy, and higher strength and volume indices than CXCR3-negative naive cells. CXCR3 expression partially decreased after cryopreservation, so most assays used freshly isolated PBMCs.

Sequencing used a NextSeq 550. The Human TCR Profiling Kit (MiLaboratory) was used to make UMI-labeled 5' RACE TRB cDNA libraries. The full amount of extracted RNA was used for cDNA synthesis, and the full amount of resulting cDNA was used for PCR amplification. Libraries were prepared in parallel using an identical number of PCR cycles. The original pipeline was this. MIGEC and MiXCR extracted about 50,000 +/- 10,000 unique UMI-labeled TRB cDNA molecules per library, requiring at least two reads per UMI. On average, each library contained roughly 40,000 +/- 10,000 functional in-frame TRB CDR3 nucleotide clonotypes without stop codons. After each sample was downsampled to 5000 UMI-labeled TRB molecules, VDJtools was used to calculate diversity metrics such as normalized Shannon-Wiener and Chao1. VDJtools computed clonotype-size-weighted physicochemical properties of the central five CDR3 residues: interaction energy, strength, volume and Kidera factor 4. TCRdb reanalyzed the reads, keeping one entry per CDR3 protein sequence and omitting DNA. The V and J calls follow TCRdb's processing rather than the paper's. This sample's table has entries for 65,000 to 90,000 distinct CDR3 sequences. The top ten constitute 0.62% of the sample.

As to this clonotype: It lacks a known antigen.

Reading from cysteine to phenylalanine, the CDR3 counts 14 amino acids. No nucleotide data were recorded. Taken from the germline V gene, the CDR1 and CDR2 loops are SQVTM and ANQGSEA. Each CD8+ T cell subset was flow-sorted in triplicate, with under 350,000 cells per subset placed directly into RLT lysis buffer. To keep memory contaminants out, a stringent definition of naive CD8+ T cells was applied: CD45RO-CCR7+CD27+CD95-. Standard density gradient centrifugation was used to isolate peripheral blood mononuclear cells from buffy coats. A FACSAria III was used to flow-sort naive CD8+ T cells into CXCR3-negative and CXCR3-positive populations. Total RNA was extracted from sorted cells with an RNeasy Mini Kit.

The sequence came from a human donor in good health. Some clones in this sample may be carry-over from other donors' samples. The sample consisted of naive CXCR3+ CD8+ T cells from blood. The cell subset or site tag for this specimen amounts to: CD45RO-CCR7+CD27+CD95- naive CD8+ T cells expressing CXCR3 (TNR3+). The rearranged segments are TRBV29-1 and TRBJ2-3; TCRdb's D gene call, TRBD1, goes unchecked for lack of DNA. For the CDR3, the sequence is CSARQGTGPDTQYF.